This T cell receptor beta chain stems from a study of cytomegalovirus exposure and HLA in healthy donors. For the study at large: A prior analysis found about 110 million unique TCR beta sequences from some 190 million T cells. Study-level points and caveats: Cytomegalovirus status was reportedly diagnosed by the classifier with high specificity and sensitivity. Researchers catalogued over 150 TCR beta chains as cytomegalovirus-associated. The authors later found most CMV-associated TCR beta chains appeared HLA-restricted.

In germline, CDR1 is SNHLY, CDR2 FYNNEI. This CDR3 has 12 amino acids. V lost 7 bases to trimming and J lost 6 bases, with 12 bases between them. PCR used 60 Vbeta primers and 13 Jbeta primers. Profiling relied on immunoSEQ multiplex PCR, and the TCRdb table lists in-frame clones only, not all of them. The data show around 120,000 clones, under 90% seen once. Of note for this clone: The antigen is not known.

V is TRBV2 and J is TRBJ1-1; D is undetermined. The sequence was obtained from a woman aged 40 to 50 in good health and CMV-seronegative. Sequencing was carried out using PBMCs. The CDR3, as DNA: TGTGCCAGCAAGATTAGCGGGGCTGAAGCTTTCTTT. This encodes CASKISGAEAFF.